This TCR beta chain emerged from a study of early T cells in non-severe SARS-CoV-2 infection. For the study at large: Bulk RNA taken from unsorted whole blood was sequenced, leaving chains unpaired. Broader study findings: Matches to VDJdb favored anti-spike CD8 responses and missed private and CD4 specificities.

This clonotype has a handful of counts. Antigen specificity is unknown. CDR3 length: 20 residues. Germline CDR1 and CDR2: SGHVS and FQNEAQ. The germline V and J ends were trimmed by 1 base and 1 base, with 20 bases remaining between them. TCRdb re-called the 5' RACE reads through MiXCR, storing one row per CDR3 protein. The sample lists tens of thousands of distinct CDR3 sequences, approximately 11% occurring once. The source material was whole blood, sampled at baseline. V usage is TRBV7-8 and J usage is TRBJ2-6, with unresolved D. The clonotype originates from an adult who was a healthcare worker with PCR-confirmed SARS-CoV-2 infection or an uninfected control (not recorded which). The CDR3: CASSLVTQSGRPSGANVLTF. For the CDR3, the DNA is TGTGCCAGCAGCTTAGTTACCCAGTCAGGACGGCCATCTGGGGCCAACGTCCTGACTTTC.